The 17 T cell receptor beta chains below were found in one sample sequenced in a study of T-cell memory formation after mild COVID-19. TCRdb re-called the 5' RACE reads through MiXCR, storing one row per CDR3 protein. The table records about 190,000 distinct CDR3 sequences, roughly a fifth of them present only once. The sequenced sample consisted of PBMCs or a T cell subset sorted from them (not recorded which). These receptors were obtained from an adult woman who had mild COVID-19 (a few samples of this study predate the infection). Cell type and time point are not known.

This clonotype was seen a handful of times. V usage is TRBV7-3 and J usage is TRBJ2-3; D might be TRBD2 (5 bases). CDR1 and CDR2 from the germline V gene are SGHTA and FQGTGA. The length of the CDR3 is 13 residues. V lost 4 bases and J 9 bases, leaving 14 bases between the germline ends. CDR3 nucleotide sequence: TGTGCCAGCAGCTCGGATCAAGGGAGCACGCAGTATTTT. It yields the protein CASSSDQGSTQYF.

A few counts support this clonotype. The CDR3 bases are TGTGCCACCAGAAGCGGTAGCTATGGCTACACCTTC. Translation gives CATRSGSYGYTF. The rearrangement links TRBV15 to TRBJ1-2; D gene uncertain. Germline V gene data show CDR1 as LNHNV and CDR2 as YYDKDF (reference sequence). Trimming pared 6 bases from V and 4 bases from J, leaving 9 bases between. This CDR3 region has 12 residues. The full variable domain, in which reference TRBV15 and TRBJ1-2 provide the parts outside the CDR3, is DAMVIQNPRYQVTQFGKPVTLSCSQTLNHNVMYWYQQKSSQAPKLLFHYYDKDFNNEADTPDNFQSRRPNTSFCFLDIRSPGLGDTAMYLCATRSGSYGYTFGSGTRLTVV.

The J gene is TRBJ2-1, the V gene TRBV19; 10 nucleotides match TRBD2. J was trimmed by 8 bases and V by 11 bases; bases with no gene match: 6. CDR3 size: 12 residues. Germline CDR1 is LNHDA and CDR2 is SQIVND (reference sequence). This CDR3 reads CASSGRKDEQFF. The CDR3 DNA reads as TGTGCCTCTAGCGGGAGAAAGGATGAGCAGTTCTTC.

V usage is TRBV5-1 and J usage is TRBJ2-5; no firm D call. CDR1 is SGHRS, CDR2 YFSETQ, per germline. The germline V and J ends were trimmed by 1 base and 2 bases, with 9 bases remaining between them. The CDR3 loop spans 14 amino acids. The CDR3 nucleotides are TGCGCCAGCAGCTTGCGGACGGAACAAGAGACCCAGTACTTC. Amino acids: CASSLRTEQETQYF.

CDR3: CSVGWGSLFTNEQFF. The CDR3 DNA is TGCAGCGTTGGTTGGGGGTCCCTCTTTACAAATGAGCAGTTCTTC. This chain links TRBV29-1 with TRBJ2-1; D may correspond to TRBD1 or TRBD2 (5 bases each). There are 15 residues in the CDR3. CDR1 is SQVTM, CDR2 ANQGSEA, per germline. V was shortened by 4 bases and J by 7 bases, with 20 bases between the two germline ends.

This clonotype was counted a few times. CDR3 nucleotide sequence: TGTGCCAGCAGCTTGGACCCGGAGGCCCAGTACTTC. Residues: CASSLDPEAQYF. The chain has TRBV7-6 and TRBJ2-5, with TRBD2 as a possible D gene (5 bases). CDR1 is SGHVS, CDR2 FNYEAQ, per germline. Trimming left V 3 bases short and J 9 bases short, with 11 bases between. The CDR3 length is 12 residues.

V is TRBV13 and J is TRBJ1-1, with D maybe TRBD1 (6 bases). This CDR3 comprises 13 residues. V was clipped by 10 bases and J by 1 base, with 13 bases between them. CDR1 and CDR2 (germline): PRHDT, FYEKMQ (reference sequence). CDR3 bases: TGTGCCACCAGAGGACAGCGGAACACTGAAGCTTTCTTT. It translates to CATRGQRNTEAFF.

Here the CDR3 DNA reads TGTGCCAGCAGCTCAAGGGGAAAGACCCAGTACTTC. Protein product: CASSSRGKTQYF. J is TRBJ2-5 and V is TRBV11-3; tentatively, D is TRBD1 (5 bases). V was trimmed by 4 bases and J by 6 bases, leaving 9 bases between them. CDR1 is SGHNT, CDR2 YENEEA, per germline. The CDR3 covers 12 residues. The whole variable domain, filled in from reference TRBV11-3 and TRBJ2-5, reads EAGVVQSPRYKIIEKKQPVAFWCNPISGHNTLYWYLQNLGQGPELLIRYENEEAVDDSQLPKDRFSAERLKGVDSTLKIQPAELGDSAVYLCASSSRGKTQYFGPGTRLLVL.

The rearrangement links TRBV10-3 to TRBJ2-5; no definite D call. The CDR3 contains 12 residues. CDR1 ENHRY and CDR2 SYGVKD come from the germline V gene. The V and J ends lost 7 bases and 5 bases respectively, with 11 bases between them. The CDR3 here is CAITYTGETQYF. The CDR3 region has the DNA TGTGCCATCACCTACACCGGGGAGACCCAGTACTTC.

The table lists this clonotype with a few counts. The V call is TRBV29-1, the J call TRBJ1-2; 12 positions match TRBD1. With 7 bases clipped from V and 6 bases from J, the junction kept 12 bases outside the gene matches. This CDR3 comprises 15 residues. Germline V gene data show CDR1 as SQVTM and CDR2 as ANQGSEA. The CDR3 region is CSAGIPGQGAHGYTF. CDR3 coding DNA: TGCAGCGCTGGGATACCGGGACAGGGGGCCCATGGCTACACCTTC.

This clonotype occurred a few times. The chain uses TRBV9 and TRBJ2-2; D remains unclear. The CDR3 is made up of 12 amino acids. The germline V gene has CDR1 SGDLS and CDR2 YYNGEE. The V gene lost 3 bases and the J gene lost 6 bases, with 6 bases spanning the gap. The DNA for the CDR3 is TGTGCCAGCAGCGAGGGTGCCGGGGAGCTGTTTTTT. It translates to CASSEGAGELFF. Full variable domain (rest looked up from reference TRBV9 and TRBJ2-2): DSGVTQTPKHLITATGQRVTLRCSPRSGDLSVYWYQQSLDQGLQFLIQYYNGEERAKGNILERFSAQQFPDLHSELNLSSLELGDSALYFCASSEGAGELFFGEGSRLTVL.

The chain is built from TRBV7-8 and TRBJ2-7; weak D call: TRBD1 (6 bases). Germline values: CDR1 SGHVS, CDR2 FQNEAQ. V was cut by 5 bases and J by 12 bases, with 23 bases left in between. This CDR3 spans 14 amino acids. The CDR3 nucleotides are TGTGCCAGCAGCGCTCGACCAATACAGGGTGAGGGGTACTTC. It translates to CASSARPIQGEGYF.

This clonotype was observed a handful of times. The chain joins TRBV6-2 or TRBV6-3 to TRBJ2-7, with D possibly being TRBD2 (6 bases). The CDR3 consists of 14 residues. Germline loops: CDR1 MNHEY, CDR2 SVGEGT. Trimming removed 4 bases from V and 2 bases from J, with 12 bases in between. The CDR3 sequence is CASSLSGLAYEQYF. The CDR3 nucleotides are TGTGCCAGCAGTTTAAGCGGGCTTGCCTACGAGCAGTACTTC.

There are a few counts of this clonotype. The J gene is TRBJ2-7, the V gene TRBV7-6, with 10 bases identical to TRBD1. The germline CDR1 and CDR2 sequences are SGHVS and FNYEAQ. This CDR3 is built from 17 residues. V was pared by 5 bases and J by 1 base, with 11 bases of the junction left unmatched. CDR3 protein: CASSPNTGQGGSYEQYF. For the CDR3, the DNA is TGTGCCAGCAGCCCCAACACAGGACAGGGGGGGTCCTACGAGCAGTACTTC.

The J gene is TRBJ2-5, the V gene TRBV7-6; D ambiguous. Trimming cost V 1 base and J 7 bases, with 10 bases left between them. From germline, CDR1 is SGHVS and CDR2 FNYEAQ. The CDR3 runs 13 residues. The CDR3 is CASSLERAGTQYF. The CDR3 DNA is TGTGCCAGCAGCTTAGAACGGGCCGGGACCCAGTACTTC. Filled out from reference TRBV7-6 and TRBJ2-5, the complete variable domain reads GAGVSQSPRYKVTKRGQDVALRCDPISGHVSLYWYRQALGQGPEFLTYFNYEAQQDKSGLPNDRFSAERPEGSISTLTIQRTEQRDSAMYRCASSLERAGTQYFGPGTRLLVL.

The gene calls are TRBV7-9 and TRBJ2-3, with D possibly matching TRBD2 (5 bases). The CDR3 spans 17 residues. Trimming shortened V by 1 base and J by 0 bases, and 14 bases separated the two germline ends. Germline V gene sequence: CDR1 SEHNR, CDR2 FQNEAQ (reference sequence). The CDR3 protein is CASSLGIASSSTDTQYF. In nucleotides, the CDR3 is TGTGCCAGCAGCTTAGGAATAGCGTCTTCTAGCACAGATACGCAGTATTTT.

This rearrangement joins TRBV6-5 to TRBJ2-1; TRBD2 matches at 8 bases. The germline CDR1 and CDR2 sequences are MNHEY and SVGAGI. After removal of 7 bases from V and 4 bases from J, the junction contained 6 bases not matched to a gene. The CDR3 sequence is 14 residues long. The chain's CDR3 is CASNPGGPYNEQFF. CDR3 sequence (DNA): TGTGCCAGCAACCCGGGGGGGCCGTACAATGAGCAGTTCTTC.